The next 16 T cell receptor beta chains were all read from a single sample in a study of identical twins. TCRdb analysed the 5' RACE reads with MiXCR anew, one entry per CDR3 protein. Here the sample spans some 760,000 distinct CDR3 sequences, around a sixth being singletons. A further study also used this sample, focusing on T cells expressing NK-cell markers.

Sequencing used PBMCs. These receptor sequences come from a woman between 18 and 29 years old in good health.

The V and J genes are TRBV12-3 or TRBV12-4 and TRBJ2-2; the D gene is possibly TRBD1 (5 bases). There are 13 residues in the CDR3. V gave up 4 bases and J gave up 8 bases, with 11 bases separating them. CDR3 sequence: CASSSGKWGELFF. The CDR3 nucleotides are TGTGCCAGCAGTTCAGGGAAATGGGGGGAGCTGTTTTTT.

This clonotype was counted only a few times. The V call is TRBV29-1, the J call TRBJ2-1, with TRBD2 identical over 8 bases. Unmatched junction bases numbered 16, after V lost 6 bases and J lost 9 bases. Per germline, CDR1 SQVTM and CDR2 ANQGSEA. This CDR3 is built from 15 residues. CDR3: CSVPSPLAGGIEQFF. In DNA form, the CDR3 reads TGCAGCGTCCCATCCCCCCTGGCGGGAGGCATTGAGCAGTTCTTC.

This clonotype was counted many times. J is TRBJ2-7 and V is TRBV6-1; D remains unclear. Germline loops: CDR1 MNHNS, CDR2 SASEGT. There are 14 residues in the CDR3. The ends were cut back, 8 bases at V and 3 bases at J, with 17 bases in the middle. This CDR3 reads CASRMGGQRYEQYF. The CDR3, as DNA: TGTGCCAGCCGTATGGGTGGGCAGCGCTACGAGCAGTACTTC.

The rearrangement joins TRBV5-1 to TRBJ1-1; the D is unclear. The CDR3 totals 13 residues. V was shortened by 4 bases and J by 7 bases, with 14 bases between the two germline ends. Germline CDR1 and CDR2: SGHRS and YFSETQ. DNA of the CDR3: TGCGCCAGCAGCCCGTTCCGGGTCGGTGAAGCTTTCTTT. Encoded protein: CASSPFRVGEAFF.

This sequence joins TRBV11-2 and TRBJ2-5; TRBD2 might be the D (5 bases). The germline V gene encodes CDR1 SGHAT and CDR2 FQNNGV. Trimming pared 5 bases from V and 5 bases from J, leaving 15 bases between. CDR3 length: 14 residues. CDR3 coding DNA: TGTGCCAGCAGCACCAACGGGAACTGGGAGACCCAGTACTTC. It is translated as CASSTNGNWETQYF.

The V call is TRBV15, the J call TRBJ2-1; D is unresolved. Germline V gives CDR1 LNHNV, CDR2 YYDKDF (reference sequence). The V and J ends lost 1 base and 2 bases respectively, with 12 bases between them. This CDR3 contains 16 residues. CDR3 region: CATSRGAGLPYNEQFF. In DNA form, the CDR3 reads TGTGCCACCAGCAGAGGGGCAGGCCTTCCCTACAATGAGCAGTTCTTC.

This clonotype has just a few counts. V and J are TRBV5-1 and TRBJ1-1, with D possibly matching TRBD1 (6 bases). V was shortened by 7 bases and J by 7 bases, with 17 bases between the two germline ends. CDR1 is SGHRS and CDR2 is YFSETQ in the germline V gene. CDR3 size: 13 residues. The CDR3 region is CASRGQNALEAFF. As DNA, the CDR3 is TGCGCCAGCCGGGGACAAAACGCTCTTGAAGCTTTCTTT. Supplemented by reference TRBV5-1 and TRBJ1-1, the full variable domain reads KAGVTQTPRYLIKTRGQQVTLSCSPISGHRSVSWYQQTPGQGLQFLFEYFSETQRNKGNFPGRFSGRQFSNSRSEMNVSTLELGDSALYLCASRGQNALEAFFGQGTRLTVV.

This clonotype was seen a handful of times. The chain recombines TRBV5-1 with TRBJ1-4, with D possibly being TRBD1 (6 bases). The CDR3 is 13 amino acids. V dropped 3 bases and J dropped 8 bases, with 11 bases sitting between them. Germline V gene lookup returns CDR1 SGHRS and CDR2 YFSETQ. CDR3 loop: CASSWGLKEKLFF. CDR3 coding DNA: TGCGCCAGCAGCTGGGGGCTTAAAGAAAAACTGTTTTTT. Together with reference TRBV5-1 and TRBJ1-4, the CDR3 gives the full variable domain: KAGVTQTPRYLIKTRGQQVTLSCSPISGHRSVSWYQQTPGQGLQFLFEYFSETQRNKGNFPGRFSGRQFSNSRSEMNVSTLELGDSALYLCASSWGLKEKLFFGSGTQLSVL.

This clonotype came up many times. The rearrangement joins TRBV12-3 or TRBV12-4 to TRBJ2-2; D remains unclear. The CDR3 has 13 amino acids. Trimming left V 6 bases short and J 4 bases short, with 9 bases between. The CDR3 reads CASSPRTTGELFF. The CDR3, as DNA: TGTGCCAGCAGCCCACGGACCACCGGGGAGCTGTTTTTT.

J is TRBJ2-3 and V is TRBV20-1; 13 bases are a match to TRBD2. J lost 5 bases, V lost 5 bases, and 1 base had no gene match. The germline CDR1 and CDR2 sequences are DFQATT and SNEGSKA (reference sequence). The CDR3 runs to 13 residues. The CDR3 region has the DNA TGCAGTGCTTGGACTAGCGGGGGAGATACGCAGTATTTT. Translating gives CSAWTSGGDTQYF.

This clonotype was seen repeatedly, ten times or more. This sequence joins TRBV3-1 and TRBJ1-2; no definite D call. The germline V gene has CDR1 LGHDT and CDR2 YNNKEL (reference sequence). The CDR3 consists of 13 residues. Trimming took off 1 base at V and 8 bases at J, with 11 bases between the two ends. CDR3 coding DNA: TGTGCCAGCAGCCAAGGATTAGAAAGGGGCTACACCTTC. Translating it yields CASSQGLERGYTF.

This chain uses TRBV12-3 or TRBV12-4 with TRBJ2-3; 9 bases agree with TRBD1. V gave up 6 bases and J gave up 2 bases; unmatched junction bases: 9. The length of the CDR3 is 16 residues. Here the CDR3 DNA reads TGTGCCAGCAGGATACATACAGGGGGCGTCACAGATACGCAGTATTTT. This sequence encodes CASRIHTGGVTDTQYF.

This clonotype was seen more than once but under ten times. This rearrangement joins TRBV7-2 to TRBJ1-1, with a possible D match to TRBD1 (5 bases). CDR1 and CDR2 (germline): SGHTA, FQGNSA. V lost 5 bases to trimming and J lost 4 bases, with 17 bases between them. The CDR3 length is 15 residues. The CDR3 DNA reads TGTGCCAGCAGCAATAAATTCGGGGGTGGCACTGAAGCTTTCTTT. Translation: CASSNKFGGGTEAFF. Together with reference TRBV7-2 and TRBJ1-1, the CDR3 gives the full variable domain: GAGVSQSPSNKVTEKGKDVELRCDPISGHTALYWYRQSLGQGLEFLIYFQGNSAPDKSGLPSDRFSAERTGGSVSTLTIQRTQQEDSAVYLCASSNKFGGGTEAFFGQGTRLTVV.

This clonotype has more than one count but fewer than ten. The V and J genes are TRBV5-1 and TRBJ1-4; D gene unclear. The CDR3 contains 14 residues. Germline V CDR1 and CDR2: SGHRS, YFSETQ. Trimming stripped 0 bases from V and 8 bases from J, with 11 bases between. CDR3 sequence: CASSLGRVGEKLFF. For the CDR3, the DNA is TGCGCCAGCAGCTTGGGGAGGGTAGGGGAAAAACTGTTTTTT.

This clonotype has a handful of counts. This chain links TRBV12-3 or TRBV12-4 with TRBJ2-1, with TRBD2 matching over 8 bases. V gave up 2 bases and J gave up 9 bases; unmatched junction bases: 9. This CDR3 is built from 15 residues. The CDR3 protein is CASSLWASGPGEQFF. CDR3 nucleotides: TGTGCCAGCAGTTTATGGGCTAGCGGGCCGGGTGAGCAGTTCTTC.

This chain uses TRBV7-9 with TRBJ2-2, with a tentative D call TRBD1 (5 bases). CDR1 and CDR2 (germline): SEHNR, FQNEAQ (reference sequence). Trimming removed 2 bases at V and 0 bases at J, with 13 bases between. The CDR3 length is 17 residues. In DNA, the CDR3 is TGTGCCAGCAGCTTATTCAGGGCCGACGCGAACACCGGGGAGCTGTTTTTT. Protein product: CASSLFRADANTGELFF.